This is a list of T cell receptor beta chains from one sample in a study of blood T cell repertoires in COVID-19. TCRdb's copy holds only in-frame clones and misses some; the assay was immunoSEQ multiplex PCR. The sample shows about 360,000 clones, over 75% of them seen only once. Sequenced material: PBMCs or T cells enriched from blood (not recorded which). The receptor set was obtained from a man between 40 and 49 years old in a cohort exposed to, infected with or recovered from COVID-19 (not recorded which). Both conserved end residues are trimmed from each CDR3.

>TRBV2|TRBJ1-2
ASSSQGAKNYGYT
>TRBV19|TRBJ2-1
ASSIRGSSYNEQF
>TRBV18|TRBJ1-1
ASSPGQTNTEAF
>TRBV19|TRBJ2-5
ASSIGPGQKRETQY
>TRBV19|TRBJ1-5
ASSTGTFNQPQH
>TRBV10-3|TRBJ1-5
ATHRDFNQPQH
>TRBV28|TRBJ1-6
ASSPSRGINSPLH
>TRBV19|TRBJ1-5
ASSIYRGADNQPQH
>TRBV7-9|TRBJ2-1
ASSLAQDVNEQF
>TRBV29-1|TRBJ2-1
SVEADYYNEQF
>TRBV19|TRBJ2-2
ASSTIGDRGLLTGELF
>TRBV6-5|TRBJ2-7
ASTRPGTYEQY
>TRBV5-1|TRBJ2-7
ASTPTGGTYEQY
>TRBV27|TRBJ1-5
ASSMARNQPQH
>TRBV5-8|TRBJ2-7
ASSRVGSGSYEQY
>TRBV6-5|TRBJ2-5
ASSYGGQKGETQY
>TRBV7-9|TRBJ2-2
ASSRLAGVTGELF
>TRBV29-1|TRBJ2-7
SVGTGGRTYEQY
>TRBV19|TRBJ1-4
ASSIGTANEKLF
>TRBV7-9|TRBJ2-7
ASSLGSELGEQY
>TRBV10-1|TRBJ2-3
ASSEGTRGRDTQY
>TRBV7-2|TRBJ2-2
ASSLYATGLGGELF
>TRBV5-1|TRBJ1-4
ASSPGRTVFGNEKLF
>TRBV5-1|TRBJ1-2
ASSLAGTADGYT
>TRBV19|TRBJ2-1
ASSGRGSSYNEQF
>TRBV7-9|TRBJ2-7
ASSSTSYEQY
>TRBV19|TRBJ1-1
ASSQQRRTEAF
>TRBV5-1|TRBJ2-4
ASSSLGAGAKNIQY
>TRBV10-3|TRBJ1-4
AAHGTPNEKLF
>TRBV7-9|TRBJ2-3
ASSSVAGTDTQY
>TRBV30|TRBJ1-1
AWSPNDRGQNTEAF
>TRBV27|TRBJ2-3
ATRRLPGTSGFGDTQY
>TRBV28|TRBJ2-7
ASSFLLGLAGVVDEQY
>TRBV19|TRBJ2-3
ASSISVADTQY
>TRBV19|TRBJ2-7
ASSPWDRGYEQY
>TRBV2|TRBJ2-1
ASSNTGNLNEQF
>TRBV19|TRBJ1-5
ASSEEYSNQPQH
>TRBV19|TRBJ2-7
ASSTSGRPFEQY
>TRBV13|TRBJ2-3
ASSFRTSGSLDTQY
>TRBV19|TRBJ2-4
ASTFGAQENIQY
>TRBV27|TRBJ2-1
ASRNTLAGGRNEQF
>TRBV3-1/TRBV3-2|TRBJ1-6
ASSHGTGITPLH
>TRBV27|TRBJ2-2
ASSITADTGELF
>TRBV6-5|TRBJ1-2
ASRLQAGTAYT
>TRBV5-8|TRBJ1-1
ASSLPGQGATEAF